Listed below are T cell receptor beta chains from one sample, sequenced in a study of blood T cell repertoires in COVID-19. Here immunoSEQ multiplex PCR was the method, and the copy in TCRdb shows in-frame clones only, minus some. This table holds about 170,000 clones, 80% to 90% found once. The sequenced sample was PBMCs or T cells enriched from blood (not recorded which). These receptors originate from a woman in her fifties or sixties in a cohort exposed to, infected with or recovered from COVID-19 (not recorded which). The CDR3 runs from the conserved cysteine through the conserved F or W. A D gene is named only where the DNA matches it firmly. For some rows the clone size is stated as once, few or many, or as a class when expanded; others skip it.

d_gene: TRBD2
abundance: -
j_gene: TRBJ2-2
v_gene: TRBV5-1
CDR3aa: CASSLDGRGGELFF
CDR3nt: TGCGCCAGCAGCTTGGACGGGCGGGGGGGGGAGCTGTTTTTT

d_gene: TRBD2
abundance: -
j_gene: TRBJ2-5
v_gene: TRBV7-2
CDR3aa: CASSPSGGGWETQYF
CDR3nt: TGTGCCAGCAGCCCCTCCGGGGGGGGCTGGGAGACCCAGTACTTC

d_gene: TRBD1
abundance: -
j_gene: TRBJ2-1
v_gene: TRBV4-1
CDR3aa: CASSPSDRGRSNEQFF
CDR3nt: TGCGCCAGCAGCCCATCAGACAGGGGGCGTTCCAATGAGCAGTTCTTC

d_gene: TRBD1
abundance: few
j_gene: TRBJ1-4
v_gene: TRBV6-5
CDR3aa: CASSSLGQGTNEKLFF
CDR3nt: TGTGCCAGCAGTTCCCTTGGACAGGGGACTAATGAAAAACTGTTTTTT

d_gene: -
abundance: -
j_gene: TRBJ1-6
v_gene: TRBV27
CDR3aa: CASSRGPVDSPLHF
CDR3nt: TGTGCCAGCAGCAGGGGACCGGTAGATTCACCCCTCCACTTT

d_gene: TRBD2
abundance: -
j_gene: TRBJ2-1
v_gene: TRBV2
CDR3aa: CASSEVTGGYNEQFF
CDR3nt: TGTGCCAGCAGTGAAGTGACGGGAGGTTACAATGAGCAGTTCTTC

d_gene: -
abundance: -
j_gene: TRBJ2-7
v_gene: TRBV7-6
CDR3aa: CASSLDSSGAYEQYF
CDR3nt: TGTGCCAGCAGCCTAGATAGTTCGGGAGCCTACGAGCAGTACTTC

d_gene: -
abundance: -
j_gene: TRBJ2-5
v_gene: TRBV9
CDR3aa: CASSPTGQETQYF
CDR3nt: TGTGCCAGCAGCCCAACCGGACAGGAGACCCAGTACTTC

d_gene: TRBD1
abundance: -
j_gene: TRBJ1-5
v_gene: TRBV7-2
CDR3aa: CASSRDRGSNQPQHF
CDR3nt: TGTGCCAGCAGTCGAGACAGGGGGAGCAATCAGCCCCAGCATTTT

d_gene: TRBD1
abundance: -
j_gene: TRBJ2-4
v_gene: TRBV6-2/TRBV6-3
CDR3aa: CASSYSIQGDVAKNIQYF
CDR3nt: TGTGCCAGCAGTTACTCCATCCAGGGGGATGTAGCCAAAAACATTCAGTACTTC

d_gene: -
abundance: -
j_gene: TRBJ2-5
v_gene: TRBV1
CDR3aa: CTSSQDLQGQQETQYF
CDR3nt: TGCACCAGCAGCCAAGACTTGCAGGGCCAACAAGAGACCCAGTACTTC

d_gene: TRBD1
abundance: once
j_gene: TRBJ1-5
v_gene: TRBV2
CDR3aa: CASRDREGNQPQHF
CDR3nt: TGTGCCAGCAGGGACAGGGAGGGCAATCAGCCCCAGCATTTT

d_gene: -
abundance: -
j_gene: TRBJ1-5
v_gene: TRBV19
CDR3aa: CASRTGYDSNQPQHF
CDR3nt: TGTGCCAGTAGAACAGGGTATGATAGCAATCAGCCCCAGCATTTT

d_gene: -
abundance: few
j_gene: TRBJ2-1
v_gene: TRBV28
CDR3aa: CASSPQGPSNNEQFF
CDR3nt: TGTGCCAGCAGCCCCCAGGGTCCGTCAAACAATGAGCAGTTCTTC

d_gene: TRBD1
abundance: -
j_gene: TRBJ1-2
v_gene: TRBV11-2
CDR3aa: CASSYAGTGLYGYTF
CDR3nt: TGTGCCAGCAGCTACGCCGGGACAGGACTATATGGCTACACCTTC

d_gene: -
abundance: once
j_gene: TRBJ1-2
v_gene: TRBV19
CDR3aa: CATAPDAREGYTF
CDR3nt: TGTGCCACCGCGCCTGATGCCCGAGAGGGCTACACCTTC

d_gene: TRBD1
abundance: once
j_gene: TRBJ1-4
v_gene: TRBV27
CDR3aa: CASSAGQGIVEKLFF
CDR3nt: TGTGCCAGCAGCGCGGGACAGGGAATAGTTGAAAAACTGTTTTTT

d_gene: -
abundance: -
j_gene: TRBJ2-2
v_gene: TRBV9
CDR3aa: CASSVRREANTGELFF
CDR3nt: TGTGCCAGCAGCGTACGGCGGGAAGCGAACACCGGGGAGCTGTTTTTT

d_gene: -
abundance: -
j_gene: TRBJ2-5
v_gene: TRBV21-1
CDR3aa: CASSTRQNSFRVGTQYF
CDR3nt: TGTGCCAGCAGCACCAGACAGAACTCATTTCGGGTGGGGACCCAGTACTTC

d_gene: -
abundance: -
j_gene: TRBJ1-2
v_gene: TRBV7-9
CDR3aa: CASSLDRSYSGYTF
CDR3nt: TGTGCCAGCAGCCTTGACAGGTCCTATTCCGGCTACACCTTC

d_gene: -
abundance: -
j_gene: TRBJ2-5
v_gene: TRBV28
CDR3aa: CASSSKRKETQYF
CDR3nt: TGTGCCAGCAGTTCCAAGAGAAAGGAGACCCAGTACTTC

d_gene: -
abundance: -
j_gene: TRBJ1-1
v_gene: TRBV2
CDR3aa: CAGQQANRDTEAFF
CDR3nt: TGTGCCGGACAACAGGCGAACCGAGACACTGAAGCTTTCTTT

d_gene: TRBD2
abundance: -
j_gene: TRBJ2-3
v_gene: TRBV9
CDR3aa: CASSSRLAGGYDTQYF
CDR3nt: TGTGCCAGCAGCTCTCGACTAGCGGGGGGGTACGATACGCAGTATTTT

d_gene: -
abundance: -
j_gene: TRBJ1-4
v_gene: TRBV2
CDR3aa: CASSDDGVRGEKLFF
CDR3nt: TGTGCCAGCAGTGATGACGGAGTAAGGGGCGAAAAACTGTTTTTT

d_gene: -
abundance: -
j_gene: TRBJ2-2
v_gene: TRBV19
CDR3aa: CASRISGGRDGELFF
CDR3nt: TGTGCCAGTAGAATCTCGGGGGGCCGGGACGGGGAGCTGTTTTTT

d_gene: TRBD2
abundance: -
j_gene: TRBJ2-3
v_gene: TRBV10-1
CDR3aa: CASAREGVDTQYF
CDR3nt: TGCGCCAGCGCCCGGGAGGGGGTAGATACGCAGTATTTT

d_gene: -
abundance: -
j_gene: TRBJ2-7
v_gene: TRBV5-4
CDR3aa: CASTDRSSYEQYF
CDR3nt: TGTGCCAGCACCGATAGGAGCTCCTACGAGCAGTACTTC

d_gene: -
abundance: -
j_gene: TRBJ1-6
v_gene: TRBV7-2
CDR3aa: CASSSYPPGQSPLHF
CDR3nt: TGTGCCAGCAGCTCTTACCCCCCCGGACAGTCACCCCTCCACTTT

d_gene: TRBD1
abundance: few
j_gene: TRBJ1-2
v_gene: TRBV6-2/TRBV6-3
CDR3aa: CASSPGTGEPTNYGYTF
CDR3nt: TGTGCCAGCAGCCCCGGGACAGGAGAACCAACTAACTATGGCTACACCTTC

d_gene: -
abundance: -
j_gene: TRBJ2-2
v_gene: TRBV2
CDR3aa: CASSNLTQGRELFF
CDR3nt: TGTGCCAGCAGTAACTTAACTCAGGGCCGGGAGCTGTTTTTT

d_gene: -
abundance: once
j_gene: TRBJ1-5
v_gene: TRBV2
CDR3aa: CASSEALGGVWDQPQHF
CDR3nt: TGTGCCAGCAGTGAAGCGCTAGGGGGGGTGTGGGATCAGCCCCAGCATTTT

d_gene: -
abundance: -
j_gene: TRBJ2-6
v_gene: TRBV6-2/TRBV6-3
CDR3aa: CASSYANSGANVLTF
CDR3nt: TGTGCCAGCAGTTACGCGAACTCTGGGGCCAACGTCCTGACTTTC

d_gene: -
abundance: once
j_gene: TRBJ2-2
v_gene: TRBV7-6
CDR3aa: CASSLGELNTGELFF
CDR3nt: TGTGCCAGCAGCCTAGGGGAGCTTAACACCGGGGAGCTGTTTTTT

d_gene: -
abundance: once
j_gene: TRBJ1-1
v_gene: TRBV28
CDR3aa: CASSLWRGGGTEAFF
CDR3nt: TGTGCCAGCAGTCTCTGGAGGGGCGGCGGCACTGAAGCTTTCTTT

d_gene: -
abundance: -
j_gene: TRBJ2-1
v_gene: TRBV6-1
CDR3aa: CASSDRVASGEQFF
CDR3nt: TGTGCCAGCAGTGACAGGGTGGCTTCAGGTGAGCAGTTCTTC

d_gene: TRBD1
abundance: -
j_gene: TRBJ1-1
v_gene: TRBV9
CDR3aa: CASSSGQGNTEAFF
CDR3nt: TGTGCCAGCAGCTCCGGACAGGGGAACACTGAAGCTTTCTTT

d_gene: -
abundance: -
j_gene: TRBJ1-2
v_gene: TRBV18
CDR3aa: CASSPQWRASRFSYGYTF
CDR3nt: TGTGCCAGCTCACCACAGTGGAGGGCGTCCCGATTTTCGTATGGCTACACCTTC